The clone carrying this TCR beta chain came up a few times. TCRdb re-called the RT-PCR reads through MiXCR, storing one row per CDR3 protein. The data contain 500,000 to 600,000 distinct CDR3 sequences, about 10% of them singletons. The data belong to a study of response to subunit inactivated influenza vaccine. CDR1 MNHEY and CDR2 SVGEGT come from the germline V gene. V was clipped by 7 bases and J by 6 bases; unmatched bases: 9. The CDR3 extends over 16 amino acids. The sample was also linked to a second study, of T cells expressing NK-cell markers. According to that study: Generation of TCR beta cDNA was performed by 5'RACE template switching incorporating UMIs.

This chain joins TRBV6-2 or TRBV6-3 and TRBJ2-2; 12 positions match TRBD2. Sequencing used PBMCs from blood, obtained on the day of vaccination. The TCR was taken from a man aged 50 or older who received an inactivated influenza vaccine. The CDR3 nucleotides are TGTGCCAGCACCGGATCTAGCGGGAGGGATGCCGGGGAGCTGTTTTTT. Translated: CASTGSSGRDAGELFF.